Listed here are 16 T cell receptor beta chains from one sample, sequenced in a study of blood T cell repertoires in COVID-19. Here immunoSEQ multiplex PCR was the method, and the copy in TCRdb shows in-frame clones only, minus some. This repertoire shows over 100,000 clones, around nine tenths found once; its top ten account for roughly 5.3%. Sequencing input: peripheral blood. The receptors originated from a human donor in a cohort sampled during active COVID-19.

The chain has TRBV11-2 and TRBJ1-2, with TRBD1 as a possible D gene (5 bases). V was clipped by 5 bases and J by 5 bases, with 24 bases between them. Per germline, CDR1 SGHAT and CDR2 FQNNGV. The CDR3 sequence is 17 residues long. The CDR3 region is CASSPRSIGRRTYGYTF. The CDR3 DNA is TGTGCCAGCAGCCCCCGTAGCATTGGACGGCGGACATATGGCTACACCTTC.

The chain recombines TRBV15 with TRBJ2-1; D is unresolved. Trimming took 0 bases from V and 11 from J, leaving 11 bases between them. The germline V gene has CDR1 LNHNV and CDR2 YYDKDF (reference sequence). This CDR3 is built from 13 residues. For the CDR3, the DNA is TGTGCCACCAGCAGAGAGGGCGTCGAGCAGCAGTTCTTC. This gives the protein CATSREGVEQQFF. Supplemented by reference TRBV15 and TRBJ2-1, the full variable domain reads DAMVIQNPRYQVTQFGKPVTLSCSQTLNHNVMYWYQQKSSQAPKLLFHYYDKDFNNEADTPDNFQSRRPNTSFCFLDIRSPGLGDTAMYLCATSREGVEQQFFGPGTRLTVL.

The J gene is TRBJ2-3, the V gene TRBV3-1 (or the pseudogene TRBV3-2); TRBD1 aligns across 7 bases. V shed 4 bases, J shed 1 base, and the junction held 8 bases outside the gene matches. There are 16 residues in the CDR3. Per germline, CDR1 LGHDT and CDR2 YNNKEL (reference sequence). The chain's CDR3 is CASSRVGGGRTDTQYF. The CDR3 DNA sequence: TGTGCCAGCAGCCGGGTAGGGGGCGGGCGCACAGATACGCAGTATTTT.

V gene TRBV28 combines with J gene TRBJ2-1; 11 positions agree with TRBD2. Germline CDR1 and CDR2: MDHEN and SYDVKM. The ends lost 8 bases at V and 6 bases at J; junction bases unmatched: 9. CDR3 size: 15 residues. The CDR3 nucleotides read TGTGCCAGCCAACGAGGTAGCGGGGGGGCCAATGAGCAGTTCTTC. Protein: CASQRGSGGANEQFF.

The CDR3 DNA sequence: TGTGCCAGCAGTTTGTCGGGGGGCCTCGGCACAGATACGCAGTATTTT. Protein: CASSLSGGLGTDTQYF. The rearrangement joins TRBV28 to TRBJ2-3; D is perhaps TRBD2 (7 bases). Trimming removed 3 bases from V and 1 base from J, with 14 bases in between. The CDR3 has 16 residues. CDR1 MDHEN and CDR2 SYDVKM come from the germline V gene.

The V call is TRBV4-2, the J call TRBJ2-3, with D possibly TRBD2 on 5 matching bases. The germline gives CDR1 LGHNA, CDR2 YNFKEQ. V lost 4 bases, J lost 5 bases, and 13 bases lay in between. This CDR3 has 14 residues. This CDR3 is CASSPGVGVDTQYF. Here the CDR3 DNA reads TGTGCCAGCAGCCCCGGGGTGGGCGTAGATACGCAGTATTTT.

CDR3 sequence: CASSPGAGALEQYF. The CDR3 DNA reads TGTGCCAGCAGCCCTGGAGCGGGGGCTCTCGAGCAGTACTTC. The chain links TRBV9 to TRBJ2-7, with 8 nucleotides matching TRBD2. J gave up 6 bases and V 4 bases, and 9 bases lay outside the gene matches. CDR1 is SGDLS and CDR2 is YYNGEE in the germline V gene. The CDR3 covers 14 residues.

The chain recombines TRBV10-3 with TRBJ2-3, with TRBD2 matching over 9 bases. V gave up 11 bases and J gave up 2 bases; unmatched junction bases: 11. CDR1 is ENHRY and CDR2 is SYGVKD in the germline V gene. The CDR3 length is 15 residues. The CDR3 bases are TGTGCCGTCGGGACTAGCACGTTTCTCACAGATACGCAGTATTTT. This codes for CAVGTSTFLTDTQYF.

The chain uses TRBV19 and TRBJ2-7; D possibly corresponds to TRBD2 (5 bases). The V end was cut by 7 bases, the J end by 4 bases, with 14 bases between. Germline loops: CDR1 LNHDA, CDR2 SQIVND (reference sequence). The CDR3 is 13 residues long. CDR3: CASKRKGDYEQYF. The DNA for the CDR3 is TGTGCCAGTAAAAGGAAGGGAGATTACGAGCAGTACTTC.

This chain joins TRBV27 and TRBJ2-7, with TRBD2 as a possible D gene (7 bases). The V end was cut by 6 bases, the J end by 5 bases, with 20 bases between. Per the germline V gene, CDR1 is MNHEY and CDR2 is SMNVEV (reference sequence). CDR3 size: 15 residues. The CDR3 bases are TGTGCCAGCAGCTCGGGGGGCAGGGCTCCCCACGAGCAGTACTTC. This encodes CASSSGGRAPHEQYF.

This CDR3 is CASSLASQANEQYF. CDR3 DNA: TGTGCCAGCAGCTTAGCGAGCCAGGCGAACGAGCAGTACTTC. The chain is built from TRBV11-2 and TRBJ2-7; D gene ambiguous. Germline V gene data show CDR1 as SGHAT and CDR2 as FQNNGV. CDR3 size: 14 residues. With 1 base removed from V and 5 bases from J, the gap between germline ends came to 12 bases.

The rearrangement joins TRBV18 to TRBJ2-1; D gene uncertain. Germline lookup yields CDR1 KGHSH and CDR2 LQKENI. V lost 0 bases to trimming and J lost 4 bases, with 13 bases between them. The CDR3 runs 16 residues. The CDR3 DNA follows: TGTGCCAGCTCACCACCGATGCCTGAGATGTACAATGAGCAGTTCTTC. This gives the protein CASSPPMPEMYNEQFF.

J is TRBJ2-5 and V is TRBV7-9; 7 nucleotides agree with TRBD1. V was pared by 4 bases and J by 1 base, with 6 bases of the junction left unmatched. The CDR3 runs 15 residues. CDR1 is SEHNR, CDR2 FQNEAQ, per germline (reference sequence). The CDR3 is CASSYYRGRQETQYF. DNA of the CDR3: TGTGCCAGCAGCTATTACAGGGGCCGCCAAGAGACCCAGTACTTC.

The J gene is TRBJ1-6, the V gene TRBV7-8; 7 nucleotides match TRBD1. The germline CDR1 and CDR2 sequences are SGHVS and FQNEAQ. The CDR3 has 15 amino acids. V dropped 5 bases and J dropped 6; count of bases not matched to a gene: 7. The CDR3 is CASSPGTAINSPLHF. The CDR3 nucleotides read TGTGCCAGCAGCCCCGGGACAGCAATTAATTCACCCCTCCACTTT.

The sample holds a few counts of this clone. The V and J genes are TRBV11-2 and TRBJ1-2; D is uncertain. The ends were cut back, 0 bases at V and 3 bases at J, with 8 bases in the middle. The CDR3 is made up of 14 amino acids. In germline, CDR1 is SGHAT, CDR2 FQNNGV. The CDR3 DNA reads as TGTGCCAGCAGCTTAGATCTTCAGTACTATGGCTACACCTTC. Amino acid sequence: CASSLDLQYYGYTF.

The rearrangement uses TRBV4-1 and TRBJ2-1; the D gene is possibly TRBD1 (6 bases). V lost 3 bases, J lost 9 bases, and 18 bases lay in between. Germline loops: CDR1 MGHRA, CDR2 YSYEKL. The CDR3 loop spans 15 amino acids. CDR3 amino acids: CASSQPDRSYGEQFF. In DNA, the CDR3 is TGCGCCAGCAGCCAGCCCGACAGGTCTTACGGTGAGCAGTTCTTC.